The 3 T cell receptor beta chains listed next were all sequenced from one sample in a study of OX40 agonist ivuxolimab in advanced cancers. Method: immunoSEQ multiplex PCR; TCRdb's copy keeps in-frame clones and lacks some. The table records about 59,000 clones, over 80% of them present only once. The source material was CD4+ or CD8+ T cells sorted from blood, sampled in a trial of the OX40 agonist ivuxolimab. These receptors all stem from an adult with an advanced solid tumor such as melanoma, head and neck, liver or kidney cancer.

V gene TRBV4-1 combines with J gene TRBJ1-4, with 9 nucleotides matching TRBD1. The V segment lost 3 bases and the J segment 4 bases; nucleotides outside the gene matches: 3. The CDR3 runs 15 residues. CDR1 and CDR2 from the germline V gene are MGHRA and YSYEKL. The CDR3 spells CASSQGQGGNEKLFF. DNA of the CDR3: TGCGCCAGCAGCCAGGGACAGGGTGGTAATGAAAAACTGTTTTTT.

The chain has TRBV6-1 and TRBJ2-1; 10 bases map to TRBD2. CDR1 and CDR2 from the germline V gene are MNHNS and SASEGT. CDR3 length equals 12 residues. J was trimmed by 8 bases and V by 8 bases; bases with no gene match: 3. CDR3 protein: CASLAGGYEQFF. The CDR3 coding sequence is TGTGCCAGCTTAGCGGGGGGCTATGAGCAGTTCTTC.

V usage is TRBV27 and J usage is TRBJ1-1; D is unclear. The V gene lost 8 bases and the J gene lost 1 base, with 17 bases spanning the gap. This CDR3 spans 15 amino acids. Germline V CDR1 and CDR2: MNHEY, SMNVEV (reference sequence). The CDR3 is CASVPLFGGNTEAFF. CDR3 in DNA: TGTGCCAGCGTGCCCCTCTTTGGAGGGAACACTGAAGCTTTCTTT.